Here is one TCR beta chain with its context. The target antigen is unknown. The sample belongs to a study of a mutant IDH1 vaccine in newly diagnosed glioma. Study context: Treated patients comprised around 62% males and around 38% females, mean age roughly 44 years. Most patients had radiochemotherapy with temozolomide before enrollment; others had one alone.

Using immunoSEQ multiplex PCR, the repertoire was profiled, and TCRdb retains in-frame clones only, with some absent. The table records roughly 32,000 clones, approximately 80% of them present only once. Study results and caveats: Any relationship between pseudoprogression and changes in top peripheral T cell clonotypes seemed absent.

Described time point: baseline, week 1 (first vaccination visit). Treatment of the sample: pre-vaccination baseline after standard-of-care therapy. The CDR3 has 14 residues. Germline CDR1 reads SGHAT; CDR2 reads FQNNGV. V lost 0 bases and J 1 base, leaving 4 bases between the germline ends. Sequencing used peripheral blood mononuclear cells (PBMCs), obtained from a glioma patient treated with radiotherapy, temozolomide or both. The receptor was derived from a man between 45 and 60 years old with glioma. Some clones in this sample may be carry-over from other donors' samples. The V gene is TRBV11-2, the J gene TRBJ1-3; unclear D gene. The CDR3 loop is CASSLEGSGNTIYF. The CDR3 DNA follows: TGTGCCAGCAGCTTAGAGGGTTCTGGAAACACCATATATTTT.